What follows are 24 T cell receptor beta chains derived from one specimen sequenced in a study of T cell changes during pregnancy in multiple sclerosis. Assay: immunoSEQ multiplex PCR; the TCRdb copy retains only in-frame clones and omits some. The repertoire includes some 75,000 clones, 90% to 95% of them detected once, and under 1.2% sits in the top ten. The sequences come from peripheral blood, collected in the second trimester of pregnancy. The receptors shown here come from a female donor with multiple sclerosis, enrolled in a pregnancy study.

The chain joins TRBV28 to TRBJ2-1; 11 nucleotides match TRBD2. This CDR3 contains 16 residues. After removal of 8 bases from V and 8 bases from J, the junction contained 14 bases not matched to a gene. Germline values: CDR1 MDHEN, CDR2 SYDVKM. CDR3 bases: TGTGCCAGCGCCCATAGCGGGAGGGCCTCTTCCCATGAGCAGTTCTTC. It specifies CASAHSGRASSHEQFF.

V is TRBV29-1 and J is TRBJ1-5; D is perhaps TRBD1 (6 bases). Looked up from germline, CDR1 is SQVTM and CDR2 is ANQGSEA. CDR3 length equals 14 residues. The germline V and J ends were trimmed by 6 bases and 3 bases, with 15 bases remaining between them. Written as DNA, the CDR3 is TGCAGCGTCCTCGGGGGGGCGCTCAATCAGCCCCAGCATTTT. This gives the protein CSVLGGALNQPQHF.

V is TRBV6-5 and J is TRBJ2-5; 7 bases are shared with TRBD2. The CDR3 is 14 residues long. Trimming took 3 bases from V and 2 from J; bases not matched to a gene: 3. Germline V CDR1 and CDR2: MNHEY, SVGAGI. CDR3 amino acids: CASSYGGRQETQYF. DNA for the CDR3: TGTGCCAGCAGTTATGGCGGGAGACAAGAGACCCAGTACTTC.

The chain links TRBV5-1 to TRBJ2-1; TRBD2 matches at 13 bases. Germline V lookup: CDR1 SGHRS, CDR2 YFSETQ. The CDR3 length is 18 residues. Trimming at V came to 3 bases and at J to 0 bases, leaving 6 bases not matched to a gene. CDR3 sequence (DNA): TGCGCCAGCAGCTGGAAAAGGACTAGCGGGAGCTCCTACAATGAGCAGTTCTTC. It encodes CASSWKRTSGSSYNEQFF. The complete variable domain, with remaining parts taken from reference TRBV5-1 and TRBJ2-1, reads KAGVTQTPRYLIKTRGQQVTLSCSPISGHRSVSWYQQTPGQGLQFLFEYFSETQRNKGNFPGRFSGRQFSNSRSEMNVSTLELGDSALYLCASSWKRTSGSSYNEQFFGPGTRLTVL.

The chain links TRBV2 to TRBJ2-3, with 13 bases that match TRBD2. Looked up from germline, CDR1 is SNHLY and CDR2 is FYNNEI. The CDR3 contains 16 residues. Trimming took 7 bases from V and 1 from J; bases not matched to a gene: 5. CDR3 nucleotide sequence: TGTGCCAGCACCCTCGGACTAGCGGGGGGCACAGATACGCAGTATTTT. Its protein product is CASTLGLAGGTDTQYF.

The chain couples TRBV28 to TRBJ2-3; possible D gene TRBD2, 5 bases. There are 15 residues in the CDR3. V dropped 4 bases and J dropped 2 bases, with 13 bases sitting between them. In germline, CDR1 is MDHEN, CDR2 SYDVKM. Written as DNA, the CDR3 is TGTGCCAGCAGTTACCCACTAGGGATCACAGATACGCAGTATTTT. This sequence encodes CASSYPLGITDTQYF.

The chain joins TRBV4-2 to TRBJ1-3, with a possible D match to TRBD1 (5 bases). The V gene's germline CDR1 is LGHNA and CDR2 YNFKEQ. The germline V and J ends were trimmed by 3 bases and 4 bases, with 19 bases remaining between them. The CDR3 extends over 17 amino acids. The CDR3 DNA reads as TGTGCCAGCAGCCACCTCTTCCAGGGCCTTGGGGGAAACACCATATATTTT. As protein: CASSHLFQGLGGNTIYF.

The rearrangement links TRBV7-6 to TRBJ2-1; 13 bases fit TRBD2. Germline loops: CDR1 SGHVS, CDR2 FNYEAQ. Trimming took 5 bases from V and 6 from J; bases not matched to a gene: 10. The length of the CDR3 is 17 residues. The CDR3 DNA follows: TGTGCCAGCAGCCGTTACCTACTAGCGGGAGGGGGCAATGAGCAGTTCTTC. It specifies CASSRYLLAGGGNEQFF.

This clone was found once. The rearrangement uses TRBV15 and TRBJ2-7; the D gene is possibly TRBD1 (6 bases). Trimming left V 5 bases short and J 6 bases short, with 11 bases between. Germline CDR1 and CDR2: LNHNV and YYDKDF (reference sequence). This CDR3 has 12 residues. This chain's CDR3 is CATSGHRVEQYF. The CDR3 DNA reads TGTGCCACCAGCGGCCACAGGGTCGAGCAGTACTTC.

The rearrangement joins TRBV13 to TRBJ1-5, with D perhaps TRBD1 (6 bases). Germline CDR1 PRHDT, CDR2 FYEKMQ (reference sequence). The CDR3 runs to 14 residues. V lost 0 bases and J 7 bases, leaving 10 bases between the germline ends. DNA for the CDR3: TGTGCCAGCAGCTTAGGCACGGGGGGCCAGCCCCAGCATTTT. It yields the protein CASSLGTGGQPQHF.

This clone was seen just once. The V gene is TRBV4-3, the J gene TRBJ2-7; D is unresolved. Trimming took 0 bases from V and 0 from J, leaving 24 bases between them. The CDR3 sequence is 20 residues long. Germline assignment: CDR1 LGHNA and CDR2 YSLEER. The CDR3 loop reads CASSQEHASAAHSYSYEQYF. Here the CDR3 DNA reads TGCGCCAGCAGCCAAGAGCACGCGAGCGCCGCCCACTCATACTCCTACGAGCAGTACTTC.

This clone appeared once. This chain connects TRBV7-2 to TRBJ2-4, with TRBD2 matching 8 bases. Germline loops: CDR1 SGHTA, CDR2 FQGNSA. The junction had 5 bases not matched to a gene; V was cut back by 1 base and J by 3 bases. The CDR3 extends over 16 amino acids. CDR3 protein: CASSLVSGISKNIQYF. CDR3 DNA sequence: TGTGCCAGCAGCTTAGTTAGCGGGATCAGCAAAAACATTCAGTACTTC.

This chain joins TRBV2 and TRBJ2-2; 9 bases agree with TRBD2. Germline-derived CDR1 and CDR2 are SNHLY and FYNNEI. The CDR3 has 13 residues. Trimming cost V 6 bases and J 4 bases; bases outside gene matches: 0. The CDR3 DNA follows: TGTGCCAGCAGGCGGGAGGGCACCGGGGAGCTGTTTTTT. This codes for CASRREGTGELFF.

V is TRBV27 and J is TRBJ2-2; D is possibly TRBD2 (6 bases). Trimming shortened V by 5 bases and J by 6 bases, and 13 bases separated the two germline ends. Germline V gene lookup returns CDR1 MNHEY and CDR2 SMNVEV (reference sequence). The CDR3 sequence is 14 residues long. CDR3 residues: CASSAGLRAGELFF. The DNA of the CDR3 is TGTGCCAGCAGTGCGGGGCTGAGGGCCGGGGAGCTGTTTTTT.

This chain links TRBV11-2 with TRBJ2-5, with D unresolved. Germline lookup yields CDR1 SGHAT and CDR2 FQNNGV. CDR3 length: 16 amino acids. The V end lost 1 base, the J end lost 0 bases, and 12 bases lay between the germline ends. The CDR3 region is CASSLGYPVNQETQYF. The CDR3 DNA is TGTGCCAGCAGCTTAGGTTACCCAGTGAACCAAGAGACCCAGTACTTC.

J is TRBJ1-5 and V is TRBV28; D is undetermined. The germline V and J ends were trimmed by 1 base and 4 bases, with 8 bases remaining between them. Germline V lookup: CDR1 MDHEN, CDR2 SYDVKM. There are 14 residues in the CDR3. The CDR3 spells CASSLSTSNQPQHF. The DNA of the CDR3 is TGTGCCAGCAGTTTATCTACGAGTAATCAGCCCCAGCATTTT. The complete variable domain, with remaining parts taken from reference TRBV28 and TRBJ1-5, reads DVKVTQSSRYLVKRTGEKVFLECVQDMDHENMFWYRQDPGLGLRLIYFSYDVKMKEKGDIPEGYSVSREKKERFSLILESASTNQTSMYLCASSLSTSNQPQHFGDGTRLSIL.

This sequence joins TRBV5-8 and TRBJ2-1, with D maybe TRBD2 (5 bases). Germline CDR1 reads SGHTS; CDR2 reads YDEGEE. The CDR3 covers 17 residues. V was pared by 4 bases and J by 8 bases, with 25 bases between. The CDR3, as DNA: TGTGCCAGCAGCCCCGATACTAGATCGATAGGTGCTGATGAGCAGTTCTTC. Its translation is CASSPDTRSIGADEQFF.

The chain links TRBV19 to TRBJ2-7; 7 nucleotides align to TRBD1. V dropped 6 bases and J dropped 2; count of bases not matched to a gene: 4. CDR3 length equals 13 residues. The germline gives CDR1 LNHDA, CDR2 SQIVND (reference sequence). The CDR3 loop reads CASSRDSTYEQYF. In nucleotides, the CDR3 is TGTGCCAGTAGCCGGGACAGTACCTACGAGCAGTACTTC.

The gene calls are TRBV2 and TRBJ2-1; 13 bases map to TRBD2. The CDR3 totals 15 residues. Germline loops: CDR1 SNHLY, CDR2 FYNNEI. J was trimmed by 5 bases and V by 6 bases; bases with no gene match: 4. The CDR3 here is CASRPGLAGNNEQFF. The DNA for the CDR3 is TGTGCCAGCAGGCCGGGACTAGCGGGAAACAATGAGCAGTTCTTC. The full variable domain, in which reference TRBV2 and TRBJ2-1 provide the parts outside the CDR3, is EPEVTQTPSHQVTQMGQEVILRCVPISNHLYFYWYRQILGQKVEFLVSFYNNEISEKSEIFDDQFSVERPDGSNFTLKIRSTKLEDSAMYFCASRPGLAGNNEQFFGPGTRLTVL.

The genes are TRBV4-3 and TRBJ2-1; weak D call: TRBD2 (5 bases). CDR1 and CDR2 (germline): LGHNA, YSLEER. V was shortened by 4 bases and J by 0 bases, with 22 bases between the two germline ends. CDR3 length: 19 amino acids. The CDR3 nucleotides are TGCGCCAGCAGCCCGTATCTGATGGGTGGGGAGAGCTCCTACAATGAGCAGTTCTTC. Translating gives CASSPYLMGGESSYNEQFF.

V usage is TRBV19 and J usage is TRBJ2-1; 7 bases fit TRBD1. The germline V gene has CDR1 LNHDA and CDR2 SQIVND (reference sequence). The CDR3 runs to 13 residues. V trimming: 3 bases; J trimming: 12 bases; junction bases outside the gene matches: 8. In nucleotides, the CDR3 is TGTGCCAGTAGTATTATAAGGGGGCATGGGCAGTTCTTC. It translates to CASSIIRGHGQFF.

The CDR3 DNA reads TGCGCCAGCAGTCCTCCGGTCAGGGGGCAAGACTATGGCTACACCTTC. It codes for CASSPPVRGQDYGYTF. V gene TRBV10-1 combines with J gene TRBJ1-2; TRBD1 aligns across 8 bases. The CDR3 has 16 amino acids. CDR1 and CDR2 from the germline V gene are WNHNN and SYGVQD (reference sequence). V lost 5 bases to trimming and J lost 3 bases; unmatched junction nucleotides: 11.

V and J are TRBV2 and TRBJ2-1; 12 bases agree with TRBD2. Germline CDR1 and CDR2: SNHLY and FYNNEI. J gave up 7 bases and V 5 bases, and 6 bases lay outside the gene matches. CDR3 length: 15 residues. In nucleotides, the CDR3 is TGTGCCAGCAGTCTGACTAGCGGGAGTGGAAATGAGCAGTTCTTC. This encodes CASSLTSGSGNEQFF.

The V and J genes are TRBV11-2 and TRBJ2-1; D is unresolved. Germline assignment: CDR1 SGHAT and CDR2 FQNNGV. V lost 1 base and J lost 5, with 9 bases in between. This CDR3 has 14 amino acids. CDR3 sequence (DNA): TGTGCCAGCAGCTTAGTGGGCAACCACAATGAGCAGTTCTTC. Its protein is CASSLVGNHNEQFF.